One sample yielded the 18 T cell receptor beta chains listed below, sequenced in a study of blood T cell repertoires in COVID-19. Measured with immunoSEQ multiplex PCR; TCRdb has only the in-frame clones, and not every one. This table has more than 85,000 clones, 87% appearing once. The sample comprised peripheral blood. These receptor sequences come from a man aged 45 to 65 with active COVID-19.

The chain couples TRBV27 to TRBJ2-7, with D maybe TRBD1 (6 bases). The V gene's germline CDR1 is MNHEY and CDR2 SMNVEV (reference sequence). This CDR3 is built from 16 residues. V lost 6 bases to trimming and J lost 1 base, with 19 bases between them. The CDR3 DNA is TGTGCCAGCAGCCCAATAACAGGGCTAGGATCCTACGAGCAGTACTTC. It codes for CASSPITGLGSYEQYF.

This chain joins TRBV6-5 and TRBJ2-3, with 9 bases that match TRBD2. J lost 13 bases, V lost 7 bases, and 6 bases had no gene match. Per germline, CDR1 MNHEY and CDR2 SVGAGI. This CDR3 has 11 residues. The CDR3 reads CASTQTSGKYF. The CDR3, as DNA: TGTGCCAGCACCCAGACTAGCGGAAAGTATTTT.

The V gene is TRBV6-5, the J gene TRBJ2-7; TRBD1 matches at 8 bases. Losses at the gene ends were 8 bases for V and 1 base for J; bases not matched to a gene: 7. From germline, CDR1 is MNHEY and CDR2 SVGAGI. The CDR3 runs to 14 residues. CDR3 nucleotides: TGTGCCAGCGGGGACAGGATCGGTTCCTACGAGCAGTACTTC. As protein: CASGDRIGSYEQYF.

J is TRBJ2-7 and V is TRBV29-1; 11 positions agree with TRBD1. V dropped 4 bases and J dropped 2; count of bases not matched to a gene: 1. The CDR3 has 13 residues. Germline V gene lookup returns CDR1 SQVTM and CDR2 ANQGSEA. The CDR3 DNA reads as TGCAGCGTTGGGGGACAGGGGGCCTACGAGCAGTACTTC. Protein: CSVGGQGAYEQYF.

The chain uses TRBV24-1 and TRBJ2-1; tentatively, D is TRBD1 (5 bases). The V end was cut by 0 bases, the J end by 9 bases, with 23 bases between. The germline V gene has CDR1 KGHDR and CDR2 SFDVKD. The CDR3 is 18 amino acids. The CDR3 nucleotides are TGTGCCACCAGTGATTTGTATCTCCTAGGGGTAAACACATTTGAGCAGTTCTTC. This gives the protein CATSDLYLLGVNTFEQFF.

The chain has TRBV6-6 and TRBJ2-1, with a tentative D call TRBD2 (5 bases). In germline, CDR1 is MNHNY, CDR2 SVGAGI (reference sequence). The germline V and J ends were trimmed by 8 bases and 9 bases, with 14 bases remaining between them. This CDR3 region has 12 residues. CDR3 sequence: CASAASSGEQFF. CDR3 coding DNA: TGTGCCAGCGCGGCTAGCTCAGGTGAGCAGTTCTTC.

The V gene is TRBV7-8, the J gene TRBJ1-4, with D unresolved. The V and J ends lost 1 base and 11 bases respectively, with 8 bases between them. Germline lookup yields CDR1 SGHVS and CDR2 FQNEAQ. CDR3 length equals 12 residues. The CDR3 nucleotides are TGTGCCAGCAGCTTAGTCCCCGGGAAACTGTTTTTT. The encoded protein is CASSLVPGKLFF.

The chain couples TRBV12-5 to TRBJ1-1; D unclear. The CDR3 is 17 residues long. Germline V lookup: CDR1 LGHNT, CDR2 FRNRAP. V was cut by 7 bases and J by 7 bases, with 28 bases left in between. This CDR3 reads CASVLETGSGWRVEAFF. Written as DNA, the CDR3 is TGTGCTAGTGTTCTTGAAACGGGGTCAGGATGGAGGGTTGAAGCTTTCTTT. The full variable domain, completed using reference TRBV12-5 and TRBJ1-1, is DARVTQTPRHKVTEMGQEVTMRCQPILGHNTVFWYRQTMMQGLELLAYFRNRAPLDDSGMPKDRFSAEMPDATLATLKIQPSEPRDSAVYFCASVLETGSGWRVEAFFGQGTRLTVV.

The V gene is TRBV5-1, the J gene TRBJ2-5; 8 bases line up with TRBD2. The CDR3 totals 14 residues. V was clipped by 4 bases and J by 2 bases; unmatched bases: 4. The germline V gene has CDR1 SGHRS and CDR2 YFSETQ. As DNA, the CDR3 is TGCGCCAGCAGCCAGGGACTAGTTCAAGAGACCCAGTACTTC. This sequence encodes CASSQGLVQETQYF.

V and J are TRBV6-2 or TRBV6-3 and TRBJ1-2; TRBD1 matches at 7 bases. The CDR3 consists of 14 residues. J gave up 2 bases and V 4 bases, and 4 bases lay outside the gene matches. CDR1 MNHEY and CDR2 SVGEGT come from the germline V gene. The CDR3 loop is CASSSWTGNYGYTF. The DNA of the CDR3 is TGTGCCAGCAGTTCCTGGACAGGAAACTATGGCTACACCTTC.

CDR3 nucleotide sequence: TGCAGCGTTGGCAGGGGGCAATCTGGGGCCAACGTCCTGACTTTC. This translates into CSVGRGQSGANVLTF. This chain joins TRBV29-1 and TRBJ2-6, with 8 bases that match TRBD1. This CDR3 spans 15 amino acids. V lost 4 bases to trimming and J lost 1 base; unmatched junction nucleotides: 3. Per germline, CDR1 SQVTM and CDR2 ANQGSEA.

CDR3 protein: CASSPSGRANTGELFF. In DNA form, the CDR3 reads TGTGCCAGTAGTCCCTCGGGGAGGGCGAACACCGGGGAGCTGTTTTTT. This chain connects TRBV19 to TRBJ2-2; the match to TRBD2 covers 7 bases. This CDR3 spans 16 amino acids. Germline loops: CDR1 LNHDA, CDR2 SQIVND (reference sequence). The junction had 6 bases not matched to a gene; V was cut back by 5 bases and J by 0 bases.

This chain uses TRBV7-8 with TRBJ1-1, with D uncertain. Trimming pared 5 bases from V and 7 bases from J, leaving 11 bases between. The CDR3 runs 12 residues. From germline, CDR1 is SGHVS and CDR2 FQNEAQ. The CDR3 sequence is CASSLAGGEAFF. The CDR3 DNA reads TGTGCCAGCAGCCTCGCCGGCGGTGAAGCTTTCTTT.

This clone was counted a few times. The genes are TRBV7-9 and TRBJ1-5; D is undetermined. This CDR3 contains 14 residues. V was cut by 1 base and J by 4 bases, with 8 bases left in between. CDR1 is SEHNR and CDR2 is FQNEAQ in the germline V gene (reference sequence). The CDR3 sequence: CASSLGGKNQPQHF. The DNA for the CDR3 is TGTGCCAGCAGCTTAGGAGGGAAAAATCAGCCCCAGCATTTT.

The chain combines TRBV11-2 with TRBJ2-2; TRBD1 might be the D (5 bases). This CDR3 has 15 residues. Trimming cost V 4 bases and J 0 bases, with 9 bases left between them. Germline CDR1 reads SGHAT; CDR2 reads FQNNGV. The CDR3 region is CASSYQGTNTGELFF. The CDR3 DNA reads TGTGCCAGCAGCTACCAGGGCACGAACACCGGGGAGCTGTTTTTT.

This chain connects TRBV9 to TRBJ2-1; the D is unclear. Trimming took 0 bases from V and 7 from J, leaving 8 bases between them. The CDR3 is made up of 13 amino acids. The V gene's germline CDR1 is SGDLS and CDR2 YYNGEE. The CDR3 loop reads CASSVDVRNEQFF. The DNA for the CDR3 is TGTGCCAGCAGCGTAGACGTTCGGAATGAGCAGTTCTTC.

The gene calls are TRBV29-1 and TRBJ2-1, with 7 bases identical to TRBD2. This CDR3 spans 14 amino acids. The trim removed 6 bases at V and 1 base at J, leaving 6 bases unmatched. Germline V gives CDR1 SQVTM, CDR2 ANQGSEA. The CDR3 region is CSVTRTRSYNEQFF. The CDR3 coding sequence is TGCAGCGTCACAAGGACTAGGTCCTACAATGAGCAGTTCTTC.

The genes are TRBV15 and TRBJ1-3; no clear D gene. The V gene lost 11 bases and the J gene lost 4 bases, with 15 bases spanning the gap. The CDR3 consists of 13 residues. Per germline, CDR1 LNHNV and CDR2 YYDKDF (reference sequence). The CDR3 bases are TGTGCCTCCAACCTAGGCGACGGAAACACCATATATTTT. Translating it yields CASNLGDGNTIYF.